The 12 T cell receptor beta chains below were found in one sample sequenced in a study of cytomegalovirus exposure and HLA in healthy donors. PCR used 60 Vbeta primers and 13 Jbeta primers. Some clones are missing from TCRdb's copy, which holds only in-frame ones; the method was immunoSEQ multiplex PCR. This sample has 150,000 to 200,000 clones, with roughly 77% found just once. The sample was PBMCs. The receptors stem from a woman under 30 in good health and CMV-seronegative.

A few counts support this clone. V and J are TRBV19 and TRBJ1-1; D possibly corresponds to TRBD1 (6 bases). Trimming took off 1 base at V and 5 bases at J, with 11 bases between the two ends. CDR1 LNHDA and CDR2 SQIVND come from the germline V gene (reference sequence). The CDR3 has 14 residues. CDR3 in DNA: TGTGCCAGTAGTATAGTGTTCAGGGGAACTGAAGCTTTCTTT. This codes for CASSIVFRGTEAFF.

This chain joins TRBV28 and TRBJ1-2; possibly TRBD1 for D (6 bases). Germline V lookup: CDR1 MDHEN, CDR2 SYDVKM. The CDR3 loop spans 12 amino acids. Trimming cost V 6 bases and J 2 bases, with 7 bases left between them. This CDR3 is CASSRGNYGYTF. The CDR3 nucleotides are TGTGCCAGCAGCAGGGGAAACTATGGCTACACCTTC.

DNA for the CDR3: TGTGCCAGCAGCAAATGCTATTCCCTGGACAGGGCCTCCTACGAGCAGTACTTC. It is translated as CASSKCYSLDRASYEQYF. This chain joins TRBV21-1 and TRBJ2-7; the D call TRBD1 from the table was never checked on the DNA. TRBV21-1 is listed as a pseudogene. The CDR3 has 18 residues.

This clone was picked up one time. The V gene is TRBV28, the J gene TRBJ2-3; no definite D call. The CDR3 consists of 15 residues. The V gene's germline CDR1 is MDHEN and CDR2 SYDVKM. The ends were cut back, 1 base at V and 3 bases at J, with 11 bases in the middle. The CDR3 here is CASSLLGDGTDTQYF. The CDR3 DNA sequence: TGTGCCAGCAGTTTATTAGGAGACGGGACAGATACGCAGTATTTT. Full variable domain (missing parts from reference TRBV28 and TRBJ2-3): DVKVTQSSRYLVKRTGEKVFLECVQDMDHENMFWYRQDPGLGLRLIYFSYDVKMKEKGDIPEGYSVSREKKERFSLILESASTNQTSMYLCASSLLGDGTDTQYFGPGTRLTVL.

V and J are TRBV19 and TRBJ2-4, with a possible D match to TRBD2 (5 bases). The ends were cut back, 4 bases at V and 9 bases at J, with 13 bases in the middle. Germline V CDR1 and CDR2: LNHDA, SQIVND (reference sequence). There are 13 residues in the CDR3. CDR3 region: CASSRTSETIQYF. The CDR3 DNA sequence: TGTGCCAGTAGTAGGACTTCCGAGACCATTCAGTACTTC.

This clone came up once. The chain carries TRBV14 and TRBJ2-1; the match to TRBD2 covers 9 bases. With 1 base clipped from V and 0 bases from J, the junction kept 10 bases outside the gene matches. Per germline, CDR1 SGHDN and CDR2 FVKESK. CDR3 length: 19 residues. The CDR3 nucleotides read TGTGCCAGCAGCCAAGGCCCAGCGGGAGGACACAGCTCCTACAATGAGCAGTTCTTC. Protein sequence: CASSQGPAGGHSSYNEQFF.

The chain combines TRBV9 with TRBJ2-1, with TRBD2 as a possible D gene (5 bases). The length of the CDR3 is 14 residues. V gave up 2 bases and J gave up 5 bases, with 11 bases separating them. Germline V lookup: CDR1 SGDLS, CDR2 YYNGEE. The CDR3 DNA follows: TGTGCCAGCAGCGTCCCGGACGGGAACAATGAGCAGTTCTTC. Its translation is CASSVPDGNNEQFF.

Here the CDR3 DNA reads TGTGCCAGCAGCCAAGGACAGGGAGGCGAGAAACTGTTTTTT. It translates to CASSQGQGGEKLFF. This rearrangement joins TRBV7-6 to TRBJ1-4; 8 bases line up with TRBD1. The CDR3 length is 14 residues. J gave up 11 bases and V 5 bases, and 10 bases lay outside the gene matches. Per the germline V gene, CDR1 is SGHVS and CDR2 is FNYEAQ.

The rearrangement uses TRBV7-2 and TRBJ1-4; D ambiguous. The CDR3 spans 13 residues. V was shortened by 2 bases and J by 8 bases, with 9 bases between the two germline ends. Germline CDR1 SGHTA, CDR2 FQGNSA. The CDR3 protein is CASSLQVREKLFF. Written as DNA, the CDR3 is TGTGCCAGCAGCTTACAGGTTAGGGAAAAACTGTTTTTT.

The rearrangement links TRBV4-1 to TRBJ1-6; tentative D call: TRBD1 (6 bases). This CDR3 contains 16 residues. V gave up 2 bases and J gave up 7 bases, with 15 bases separating them. Germline CDR1 is MGHRA and CDR2 is YSYEKL. The DNA of the CDR3 is TGCGCCAGCAGCCAACCGACAGGACCGGGGAATTCACCCCTCCACTTT. This translates into CASSQPTGPGNSPLHF.

The gene calls are TRBV2 and TRBJ2-3, with TRBD1 identical over 9 bases. The length of the CDR3 is 13 residues. Looked up from germline, CDR1 is SNHLY and CDR2 is FYNNEI. V shed 8 bases and J 2 bases; nucleotides not matched to a gene: 2. As DNA, the CDR3 is TGTGCCAGCCGGACAGGGGACACAGATACGCAGTATTTT. Amino acid sequence: CASRTGDTDTQYF.

The chain recombines TRBV2 with TRBJ2-2; 9 nucleotides align to TRBD1. Looked up from germline, CDR1 is SNHLY and CDR2 is FYNNEI. J lost 6 bases, V lost 7 bases, and 9 bases had no gene match. CDR3 length: 15 amino acids. CDR3 sequence: CASTPGQGNAGELFF. CDR3 bases: TGTGCCAGCACCCCGGGACAGGGTAATGCCGGGGAGCTGTTTTTT.